Below are 10 T cell receptor beta chains sequenced from a single sample in a study of blood T cell repertoires in COVID-19. Profiled with immunoSEQ multiplex PCR; TCRdb holds only in-frame clones, not every one. There are over 85,000 clones in the sample; over 65% occur only once, and 4.5% lies in the top ten. The sequenced material came from peripheral blood. The receptors were gathered from a human donor in a cohort sampled during active COVID-19.

This chain joins TRBV3-1 (or the pseudogene TRBV3-2) and TRBJ2-3, with 7 bases matching TRBD2. The CDR3 has 15 residues. The germline V gene encodes CDR1 LGHDT and CDR2 YNNKEL (reference sequence). Trimming removed 0 bases from V and 9 bases from J; junction bases left unmatched: 9. The CDR3 DNA follows: TGTGCCAGCAGCCAAGATCTGGGCCGACTAGCAACGCAGTATTTT. As protein: CASSQDLGRLATQYF.

The V and J genes are TRBV7-2 and TRBJ1-6, with 8 bases lining up with TRBD1. Germline CDR1 SGHTA, CDR2 FQGNSA. V lost 4 bases to trimming and J lost 6 bases; unmatched junction nucleotides: 5. The CDR3 extends over 15 amino acids. The CDR3 region has the DNA TGTGCCAGCAGCTGGGGAGGGACAGGTAATTCACCCCTCCACTTT. Protein product: CASSWGGTGNSPLHF.

J is TRBJ2-2 and V is TRBV9; TRBD1 might be the D (5 bases). Trimming left V 0 bases short and J 5 bases short, with 8 bases between. The germline gives CDR1 SGDLS, CDR2 YYNGEE. The CDR3 is 14 amino acids. The CDR3, as DNA: TGTGCCAGCAGCGTAGTGGGGCAGACCGGGGAGCTGTTTTTT. As protein: CASSVVGQTGELFF.

In its sample, this clone was seen once. The chain has TRBV9 and TRBJ2-1, with a tentative D call TRBD1 (6 bases). Trimming left V 1 base short and J 0 bases short, with 8 bases between. From germline, CDR1 is SGDLS and CDR2 YYNGEE. CDR3 length: 15 residues. CDR3 residues: CASSVQGYSYNEQFF. DNA for the CDR3: TGTGCCAGCAGCGTACAGGGGTACTCCTACAATGAGCAGTTCTTC.

The rearrangement uses TRBV7-7 and TRBJ2-1; 11 nucleotides match TRBD2. J was trimmed by 0 bases and V by 4 bases; bases with no gene match: 5. Looked up from germline, CDR1 is SSHAT and CDR2 is FNYEAQ (reference sequence). The CDR3 has 17 residues. The CDR3 bases are TGTGCCAGCAGCTCGACTAGCGGGGTGAGCTCCTACAATGAGCAGTTCTTC. This translates into CASSSTSGVSSYNEQFF.

The chain couples TRBV25-1 to TRBJ1-2; tentatively, D is TRBD1 (6 bases). Germline assignment: CDR1 MGHDK and CDR2 SYGVNS. The CDR3 has 14 residues. V lost 2 bases and J lost 8, with 15 bases in between. For the CDR3, the DNA is TGTGCCAGCAGTGAACGGGCAGGGGAGGGAGGCTACACCTTC. This translates into CASSERAGEGGYTF.

V gene TRBV3-1 (or the pseudogene TRBV3-2) combines with J gene TRBJ1-1, with TRBD1 matching over 8 bases. This CDR3 contains 15 residues. J was trimmed by 6 bases and V by 1 base; bases with no gene match: 7. Germline loops: CDR1 LGHDT, CDR2 YNNKEL (reference sequence). The chain's CDR3 is CASSQVRQGAPEAFF. The CDR3 DNA is TGTGCCAGCAGCCAAGTTCGCCAGGGGGCCCCTGAAGCTTTCTTT.

V and J are TRBV5-1 and TRBJ2-1; TRBD2 aligns across 13 bases. CDR3 length: 16 residues. V lost 2 bases to trimming and J lost 5 bases; unmatched junction nucleotides: 4. Per the germline V gene, CDR1 is SGHRS and CDR2 is YFSETQ. The CDR3 DNA reads TGCGCCAGCAGCTTTACTAGCGGGGGGGCTAACAATGAGCAGTTCTTC. Translation gives CASSFTSGGANNEQFF.

The chain employs TRBV7-2 and TRBJ1-2; 10 positions match TRBD1. The V gene end was trimmed by 5 bases and the J gene end by 8 bases; junction bases not matched to a gene: 11. CDR3 length equals 15 residues. Germline V lookup: CDR1 SGHTA, CDR2 FQGNSA. The CDR3 bases are TGTGCCAGCAGCACCAAGACAGGGGGCGGGGGGGGCTACACCTTC. Its translation: CASSTKTGGGGGYTF.

The chain has TRBV12-3 or TRBV12-4 and TRBJ2-1; perhaps TRBD1 as D (6 bases). This CDR3 has 12 amino acids. V shed 6 bases and J shed 9 bases, with 12 bases lying between them. The CDR3 nucleotides are TGTGCCAGCAGCCGGGACACCAGTGAGCAGTTCTTC. This translates into CASSRDTSEQFF.